Below, one T cell receptor (beta chain) is given with its context. The data were taken from a study of T cells in Graves' hyperthyroidism and ophthalmopathy. Overall study context: Peripheral blood collection took place at initial diagnosis, before any treatment.

V lost 5 bases to trimming and J lost 1 base; unmatched junction nucleotides: 4. Germline CDR1 and CDR2: SGHAT and FQNNGV. This CDR3 is built from 16 residues. Participants, patients aged 18 to 65, had newly diagnosed hyperthyroidism with a duration under 2 months. Criteria for exclusion of patients were uncontrolled infection, other autoimmune disease, pregnancy or lactation. Each diagnosis was grounded in clinical symptoms, serum thyroxine and TRAb, thyroid ultrasound, and orbital computed tomography. Authors of the study amplified TCR beta CDR3 regions from RNA transcripts. The primer set for the first-round RT-PCR of the TCR CDR3 was HTBI. TCRdb independently ran MiXCR on the multiplex PCR reads; one entry per CDR3 protein. The sample yields hundreds of thousands of distinct CDR3 sequences, around 13% seen once.

The genes are TRBV11-2 and TRBJ2-3; 12 positions agree with TRBD2. This TCR was sampled from a young woman with Graves' hyperthyroidism. The sequenced sample was blood. CDR3 coding DNA: TGTGCCAGCAGCCTCCTAGCGGGAGGGTGCACAGATACGCAGTATTTT. Its translation: CASSLLAGGCTDTQYF.